This T cell receptor (beta chain) was recorded in a study of T cell responses to AZD1222 COVID-19 vaccine. The CDR3 loop spans 12 amino acids. Clones were read by immunoSEQ multiplex PCR, and TCRdb kept only the in-frame ones, dropping some. The repertoire includes approximately 99,000 clones, approximately 93% of them detected once, and 6.5% to 10% sits in the top ten. This clonotype originated in an adult who received the AZD1222 COVID-19 vaccine. The chain couples TRBV21-1 to TRBJ1-2; TRBD1, as called in the table, went unchecked against the DNA. TRBV21-1 constitutes a pseudogene. Here the sequenced sample was peripheral blood, taken 28 days after the second AZD1222 dose. The CDR3 spells CARGQSNYGYTF. CDR3 nucleotide sequence: TGTGCCAGGGGACAGTCTAACTATGGCTACACCTTC.